The 25 T cell receptor beta chains below were found in one sample sequenced in a study of OX40 agonist ivuxolimab in advanced cancers. Assay: immunoSEQ multiplex PCR; the TCRdb copy retains only in-frame clones and omits some. The sample gives tens of thousands of clones, roughly nine tenths of which show up once; less than 5% is in the top ten. The specimen was CD4+ or CD8+ T cells sorted from blood, collected in a trial of the OX40 agonist ivuxolimab. Receptors originate from an adult with an advanced solid tumor such as melanoma, head and neck, liver or kidney cancer.

The V and J genes are TRBV5-4 and TRBJ1-1; 8 nucleotides agree with TRBD1. The V gene end was trimmed by 3 bases and the J gene end by 1 base; junction bases not matched to a gene: 2. The germline V gene has CDR1 SGHNT and CDR2 YYREEE (reference sequence). The CDR3 runs 14 residues. CDR3 sequence reads: CASSSQGANTEAFF. For the CDR3, the DNA is TGTGCCAGCAGCTCTCAGGGGGCGAACACTGAAGCTTTCTTT. Using reference TRBV5-4 and TRBJ1-1 for the parts outside the CDR3, the full variable domain is ETGVTQSPTHLIKTRGQQVTLRCSSQSGHNTVSWYQQALGQGPQFIFQYYREEENGRGNFPPRFSGLQFPNYSSELNVNALELDDSALYLCASSSQGANTEAFFGQGTRLTVV.

This clone was picked up one time. The chain uses TRBV6-5 and TRBJ1-5, with D perhaps TRBD1 (5 bases). The germline gives CDR1 MNHEY, CDR2 SVGAGI. The germline V and J ends were trimmed by 7 bases and 7 bases, with 20 bases remaining between them. The CDR3 covers 15 residues. DNA of the CDR3: TGTGCCAGCACCCCCACCGGGGCTGATGGCCAGCCCCAGCATTTT. This gives the protein CASTPTGADGQPQHF.

The sample holds a few counts of this clone. This sample also contains other DNA sequences that code for the same CDR3. The J gene is TRBJ1-5, the V gene TRBV7-9; D might be TRBD1 (5 bases). Germline CDR1 reads SEHNR; CDR2 reads FQNEAQ (reference sequence). The V gene lost 5 bases and the J gene lost 4 bases, with 9 bases spanning the gap. CDR3 length equals 13 residues. This CDR3 reads CASSPGGNQPQHF. The CDR3 DNA sequence: TGTGCCAGCAGCCCCGGGGGGAATCAGCCCCAGCATTTT.

This clone appeared once. The J gene is TRBJ2-1, the V gene TRBV27, with 12 bases fitting TRBD2. V shed 6 bases and J 0 bases; nucleotides not matched to a gene: 15. The germline V gene has CDR1 MNHEY and CDR2 SMNVEV (reference sequence). CDR3 length: 20 residues. The DNA for the CDR3 is TGTGCCAGCAGGAACCTAGCGGGAGGGGGGCAGTATGGCTCCTACAATGAGCAGTTCTTC. This gives the protein CASRNLAGGGQYGSYNEQFF.

CDR3: CASSLGGVGTELSYEQYV. CDR3 sequence (DNA): TGTGCCAGCAGCTTAGGGGGAGTGGGGACAGAGCTCTCCTACGAGCAGTACGTC. The gene calls are TRBV7-8 and TRBJ2-7; 7 bases line up with TRBD1. Per the germline V gene, CDR1 is SGHVS and CDR2 is FQNEAQ. This CDR3 region has 18 residues. The J segment lost 0 bases and the V segment lost 1 base, leaving 12 bases of the junction unmatched.

This clone has only one observation. V gene TRBV7-9 combines with J gene TRBJ1-3; TRBD1 is a possible D gene (5 bases). Germline V CDR1 and CDR2: SEHNR, FQNEAQ (reference sequence). The CDR3 is 16 residues long. V lost 2 bases and J lost 7, with 18 bases in between. The CDR3 DNA is TGTGCCAGCAGCTTACCAGATTGGGGGATAACCAACACCATATATTTT. Its translation is CASSLPDWGITNTIYF.

The chain is built from TRBV11-2 and TRBJ1-2; D is uncertain. The CDR3 extends over 11 amino acids. Trimming left V 3 bases short and J 4 bases short, with 3 bases between. Germline V gene lookup returns CDR1 SGHAT and CDR2 FQNNGV. Here the CDR3 DNA reads TGTGCCAGCAGCTTCGGCTATGGCTACACCTTC. Translating gives CASSFGYGYTF. The variable domain in full, completed from reference TRBV11-2 and TRBJ1-2, reads EAGVAQSPRYKIIEKRQSVAFWCNPISGHATLYWYQQILGQGPKLLIQFQNNGVVDDSQLPKDRFSAERLKGVDSTLKIQPAKLEDSAVYLCASSFGYGYTFGSGTRLTVV.

This chain connects TRBV5-6 to TRBJ1-2, with TRBD1 as a possible D gene (5 bases). The CDR3 runs to 14 residues. Trimming took off 4 bases at V and 6 bases at J, with 16 bases between the two ends. Per germline, CDR1 SGHDT and CDR2 YYEEEE. CDR3 sequence reads: CASSGGEGPHGYTF. For the CDR3, the DNA is TGTGCCAGCAGCGGCGGGGAGGGGCCGCATGGCTACACCTTC. Full variable domain (outside the CDR3, taken from reference TRBV5-6 and TRBJ1-2): DAGVTQSPTHLIKTRGQQVTLRCSPKSGHDTVSWYQQALGQGPQFIFQYYEEEERQRGNFPDRFSGHQFPNYSSELNVNALLLGDSALYLCASSGGEGPHGYTFGSGTRLTVV.

This rearrangement joins TRBV15 to TRBJ1-2; the D is unclear. The CDR3 runs to 12 residues. V was clipped by 8 bases and J by 6 bases, with 13 bases between them. The V gene's germline CDR1 is LNHNV and CDR2 YYDKDF (reference sequence). The CDR3 loop reads CATSTSVDGYTF. The CDR3 DNA reads TGTGCCACCTCAACATCCGTCGATGGCTACACCTTC.

The V call is TRBV16, the J call TRBJ1-2; a possible D gene is TRBD1 (5 bases). This CDR3 spans 16 amino acids. The ends were cut back, 0 bases at V and 3 bases at J, with 14 bases in the middle. CDR1 and CDR2 (germline): KGHSY, FQNENV. CDR3 nucleotide sequence: TGTGCCAGCAGCCAATCTATCCCAGGGCTCGACTATGGCTACACCTTC. Translated, it gives CASSQSIPGLDYGYTF.

This clone has a single count. The rearrangement links TRBV15 to TRBJ1-1; D gene unclear. This CDR3 is 14 amino acids long. The germline V and J ends were trimmed by 4 bases and 3 bases, with 12 bases remaining between them. CDR1 and CDR2 (germline): LNHNV, YYDKDF (reference sequence). This chain's CDR3 is CATSTPGRYTEAFF. CDR3 coding DNA: TGTGCCACCAGCACCCCCGGACGGTACACTGAAGCTTTCTTT.

The chain joins TRBV29-1 to TRBJ1-2, with D uncertain. CDR1 and CDR2 from the germline V gene are SQVTM and ANQGSEA. The V gene lost 1 base and the J gene lost 8 bases, with 14 bases spanning the gap. CDR3 length: 13 amino acids. CDR3 region: CSVEGPKMYGYTF. For the CDR3, the DNA is TGCAGCGTTGAAGGACCGAAAATGTACGGCTACACCTTC.

The rearrangement joins TRBV5-4 to TRBJ1-2; 7 nucleotides match TRBD1. Germline V gene lookup returns CDR1 SGHNT and CDR2 YYREEE (reference sequence). This CDR3 contains 13 residues. Trimming cost V 0 bases and J 9 bases; bases outside gene matches: 5. The CDR3 nucleotides read TGTGCCAGCAGCTTGGTAGGGGGCGAGAGCTACACCTTC. Translating gives CASSLVGGESYTF.

The chain links TRBV25-1 to TRBJ1-6; D is ambiguous. The CDR3 is 18 amino acids. The germline CDR1 and CDR2 sequences are MGHDK and SYGVNS. Trimming cost V 3 bases and J 0 bases, with 15 bases left between them. CDR3 bases: TGTGCCAGCAGTGACCCCACGCGCCTCAGCTCCTATAATTCACCCCTCCACTTT. The encoded protein is CASSDPTRLSSYNSPLHF. Full variable domain (outside the CDR3, taken from reference TRBV25-1 and TRBJ1-6): EADIYQTPRYLVIGTGKKITLECSQTMGHDKMYWYQQDPGMELHLIHYSYGVNSTEKGDLSSESTVSRIRTEHFPLTLESARPSHTSQYLCASSDPTRLSSYNSPLHFGNGTRLTVT.

This clone was recorded only once. V is TRBV7-8 and J is TRBJ2-1, with 10 bases lining up with TRBD2. V dropped 1 base and J dropped 3; count of bases not matched to a gene: 15. The germline gives CDR1 SGHVS, CDR2 FQNEAQ. The CDR3 runs 20 residues. CDR3 nucleotide sequence: TGTGCCAGCAGCTTAGTGTTGGTCGGACTAGCGGAGAAAGACTACAATGAGCAGTTCTTC. This encodes CASSLVLVGLAEKDYNEQFF. The variable domain in full, completed from reference TRBV7-8 and TRBJ2-1, reads GAGVSQSPRYKVAKRGQDVALRCDPISGHVSLFWYQQALGQGPEFLTYFQNEAQLDKSGLPSDRFFAERPEGSVSTLKIQRTQQEDSAVYLCASSLVLVGLAEKDYNEQFFGPGTRLTVL.

The J gene is TRBJ2-3, the V gene TRBV11-3, with TRBD2 matching 8 bases. J gave up 6 bases and V 1 base, and 6 bases lay outside the gene matches. Germline CDR1 is SGHNT and CDR2 is YENEEA. This CDR3 is built from 15 residues. The CDR3 DNA reads TGTGCCAGCAGCTTAGCAATCGGGAGGGGGGATACGCAGTATTTT. Translating gives CASSLAIGRGDTQYF.

The V call is TRBV27, the J call TRBJ2-2; D ambiguous. Germline V gene sequence: CDR1 MNHEY, CDR2 SMNVEV (reference sequence). The CDR3 loop spans 12 amino acids. Trimming took 3 bases from V and 4 from J, leaving 3 bases between them. CDR3 nucleotides: TGTGCCAGCAGTTTCCGCACCGGGGAGCTGTTTTTT. Translating gives CASSFRTGELFF.

This CDR3 is CASSGSVKGYSYNEQFF. CDR3 nucleotide sequence: TGTGCCAGCAGTGGATCGGTAAAAGGATATTCCTACAATGAGCAGTTCTTC. V and J are TRBV2 and TRBJ2-1; no clear D. The V end was cut by 4 bases, the J end by 1 base, with 17 bases between. CDR3 length: 17 amino acids. Germline lookup yields CDR1 SNHLY and CDR2 FYNNEI.

This chain joins TRBV11-2 and TRBJ1-1, with no clear D. The CDR3 is made up of 14 amino acids. Trimming cost V 4 bases and J 1 base, with 10 bases left between them. Germline values: CDR1 SGHAT, CDR2 FQNNGV. CDR3 sequence (DNA): TGTGCCAGCAGCTCCCCTCGACAGAACACTGAAGCTTTCTTT. Protein product: CASSSPRQNTEAFF.

The V and J genes are TRBV7-6 and TRBJ2-5; no clear D gene. V was pared by 4 bases and J by 3 bases, with 18 bases between. The CDR3 sequence is 16 residues long. CDR1 SGHVS and CDR2 FNYEAQ come from the germline V gene. CDR3: CASSSTWEGPKETQYF. CDR3 sequence (DNA): TGTGCCAGCAGCTCCACCTGGGAAGGACCGAAAGAGACCCAGTACTTC.

The chain joins TRBV10-3 to TRBJ2-2; 12 nucleotides agree with TRBD2. Trimming took 6 bases from V and 1 from J; bases not matched to a gene: 3. CDR1 ENHRY and CDR2 SYGVKD come from the germline V gene. The CDR3 loop spans 16 amino acids. The CDR3 nucleotides are TGTGCCATCAGAATGACTAGCGGGGGGAACACCGGGGAGCTGTTTTTT. Translating it yields CAIRMTSGGNTGELFF.

The V and J genes are TRBV7-9 and TRBJ2-1, with D possibly being TRBD1 (7 bases). The V gene's germline CDR1 is SEHNR and CDR2 FQNEAQ (reference sequence). V was trimmed by 7 bases and J by 8 bases, leaving 18 bases between them. The CDR3 has 14 residues. In DNA form, the CDR3 reads TGTGCCAGCATCCATAGCGGAGGGGGCGATGAGCAGTTCTTC. This codes for CASIHSGGGDEQFF.

The rearrangement joins TRBV10-3 to TRBJ2-3; D is uncertain. The CDR3 totals 13 residues. The germline V gene encodes CDR1 ENHRY and CDR2 SYGVKD. V was shortened by 0 bases and J by 0 bases, with 1 base between the two germline ends. This CDR3 reads CAISESSTDTQYF. DNA for the CDR3: TGTGCCATCAGTGAGTCAAGCACAGATACGCAGTATTTT.

The chain joins TRBV15 to TRBJ2-7; 9 nucleotides agree with TRBD2. Per the germline V gene, CDR1 is LNHNV and CDR2 is YYDKDF (reference sequence). The CDR3 sequence is 16 residues long. J was trimmed by 9 bases and V by 3 bases; bases with no gene match: 15. As DNA, the CDR3 is TGTGCCACCAGCAGTGGGCGGGGACTAGCCCTCCGTGGGCAGTACTTC. Translation gives CATSSGRGLALRGQYF.

This chain uses TRBV19 with TRBJ1-2, with unresolved D. This CDR3 is built from 12 residues. Germline assignment: CDR1 LNHDA and CDR2 SQIVND (reference sequence). The V gene lost 0 bases and the J gene lost 9 bases, with 8 bases spanning the gap. CDR3 sequence reads: CASSIEGRRYTF. The CDR3, as DNA: TGTGCCAGTAGTATAGAGGGCCGGCGCTACACCTTC.